The subject of this entry is one T cell receptor beta chain. J gave up 7 bases and V 7 bases, and 11 bases lay outside the gene matches. The CDR3 is made up of 13 amino acids. Germline V gene sequence: CDR1 SQVTM, CDR2 ANQGSEA. As handled by the study authors: From reference gene primer amplification, estimates of nucleated cell counts were derived. Using immunoSEQ multiplex PCR, the repertoire was profiled, and TCRdb retains in-frame clones only, with some absent. That table furnishes V, J and clone size, whereas the DNA furnished D and trimming. The sample shows more than 300,000 clones, roughly 86% of them seen only once. These data come from a study of blood T cell repertoires in COVID-19. Study overall: PBMCs, B-cell-depleted T cells, or T cells were the source of the cDNA or gDNA that made up the material.

The TCR comes from a woman between 70 and 85 years old with COVID-19, enrolled during active disease. Sequenced: peripheral blood. The chain has TRBV29-1 and TRBJ1-1; 8 nucleotides agree with TRBD1. The CDR3 spells CSGGTGLGSEAFF. Here the CDR3 DNA reads TGCAGCGGGGGGACAGGTCTGGGGAGTGAAGCTTTCTTT. Looking up the rest from reference TRBV29-1 and TRBJ1-1 gives the full variable domain: SAVISQKPSRDICQRGTSLTIQCQVDSQVTMMFWYRQQPGQSLTLIATANQGSEATYESGFVIDKFPISRPNLTFSTLTVSNMSPEDSSIYLCSGGTGLGSEAFFGQGTRLTVV.